This entry is about one T cell receptor (beta chain). Since a much larger clone is just one base distant, this may be a read error. The repertoire was sequenced with immunoSEQ multiplex PCR; TCRdb's copy has only in-frame clones and lacks some. The table lists roughly 300,000 clones, over 70% of them singletons, with about 1.2% in the top ten. This sample stems from a study of blood T cell repertoires in COVID-19. About the study: The origin of the acute and convalescent COVID-19 samples was the United States, Italy and Spain.

The junction had 2 bases not matched to a gene; V was cut back by 5 bases and J by 4 bases. CDR1 SGHTA and CDR2 FQGNSA come from the germline V gene. This CDR3 is 13 amino acids long. The source of this sequence is a woman between 50 and 59 years old with acute or convalescent COVID-19. The chain couples TRBV7-2 to TRBJ1-2; 9 bases agree with TRBD1. Sequencing used peripheral blood. Here the CDR3 reads CASSPGQGYGYTF. CDR3 in DNA: TGTGCCAGCAGCCCGGGACAGGGCTATGGCTACACCTTC.